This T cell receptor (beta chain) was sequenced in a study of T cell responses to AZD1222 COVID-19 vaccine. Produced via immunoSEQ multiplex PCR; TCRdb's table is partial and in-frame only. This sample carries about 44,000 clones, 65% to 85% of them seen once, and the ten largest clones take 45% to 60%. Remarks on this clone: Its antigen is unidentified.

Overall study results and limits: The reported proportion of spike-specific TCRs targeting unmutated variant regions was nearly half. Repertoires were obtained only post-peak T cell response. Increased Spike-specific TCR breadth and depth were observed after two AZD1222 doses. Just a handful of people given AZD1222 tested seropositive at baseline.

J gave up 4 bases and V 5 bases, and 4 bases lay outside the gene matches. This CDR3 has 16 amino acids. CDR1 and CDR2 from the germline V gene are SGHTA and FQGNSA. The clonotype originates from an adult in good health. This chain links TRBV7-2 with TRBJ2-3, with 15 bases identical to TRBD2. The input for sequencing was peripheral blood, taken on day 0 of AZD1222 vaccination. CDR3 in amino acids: CASSPGLAGGSDTQYF. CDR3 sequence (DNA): TGTGCCAGCAGCCCTGGACTAGCGGGAGGGTCAGATACGCAGTATTTT.